The 27 T cell receptor beta chains in this list originate from one sample, sequenced in a study of CD8+ T cells in alopecia areata. As the sequencing template, cDNA was produced by extracting RNA and reverse transcribing it. The method was immunoSEQ multiplex PCR; TCRdb's version includes in-frame clones alone and lacks a portion of them. The data show about 150,000 clones, with under 60% seen just once and just under 20% held by the top ten. Sequencing used CD8+ T cells sorted from blood, obtained at week 0. Source of these receptors: a human donor with alopecia areata.

The chain is built from TRBV13 and TRBJ2-7, with D maybe TRBD2 (5 bases). This CDR3 has 11 residues. Trimming took off 6 bases at V and 6 bases at J, with 9 bases between the two ends. CDR1 PRHDT and CDR2 FYEKMQ come from the germline V gene (reference sequence). In DNA form, the CDR3 reads TGTGCCAGCAGATTCGGAGGCGAGCAGTACTTC. Protein product: CASRFGGEQYF.

The chain recombines TRBV30 with TRBJ1-1, with no clear D. Trimming left V 5 bases short and J 1 base short, with 8 bases between. The CDR3 has 12 amino acids. Germline V gene data show CDR1 as GTSNPN and CDR2 as SVGIG (reference sequence). For the CDR3, the DNA is TGTGCCTGGGGTGAGGGGAACACTGAAGCTTTCTTT. This sequence encodes CAWGEGNTEAFF.

This clone was counted a few times. The chain employs TRBV30 and TRBJ2-1; TRBD2 aligns across 14 bases. The CDR3 is made up of 13 amino acids. Germline V gene data show CDR1 as GTSNPN and CDR2 as SVGIG (reference sequence). Unmatched junction bases numbered 3, after V lost 4 bases and J lost 10 bases. CDR3 nucleotides: TGTGCCTGGACCGGGACTAGCGGGGGAGAGCAGTTCTTC. Residues: CAWTGTSGGEQFF.

The chain uses TRBV29-1 and TRBJ2-3; possibly TRBD1 or TRBD2 for D (5 bases each). Germline V gene lookup returns CDR1 SQVTM and CDR2 ANQGSEA. This CDR3 comprises 14 residues. Trimming stripped 7 bases from V and 1 base from J, with 15 bases between. In DNA form, the CDR3 reads TGCAGCGCCCTAATCGGGGACCGCACAGATACGCAGTATTTT. It translates to CSALIGDRTDTQYF.

On this clone: This same CDR3 is encoded by further DNA sequences in the sample. The chain has TRBV29-1 and TRBJ1-1, with D tentatively TRBD1 (5 bases). The germline gives CDR1 SQVTM, CDR2 ANQGSEA. The CDR3 covers 15 residues. V was cut by 4 bases and J by 0 bases, with 15 bases left in between. The CDR3: CSVGGLDGLNTEAFF. CDR3 in DNA: TGCAGCGTTGGGGGGTTAGACGGACTGAACACTGAAGCTTTCTTT.

This clone has a single count. This chain links TRBV6-5 with TRBJ1-1, with D uncertain. The V gene lost 1 base and the J gene lost 3 bases, with 6 bases spanning the gap. Germline values: CDR1 MNHEY, CDR2 SVGAGI. The CDR3 runs to 13 residues. CDR3 bases: TGTGCCAGCAGTTACTACCCGGACACTGAAGCTTTCTTT. Residues: CASSYYPDTEAFF.

In its sample, this clone was seen once. This chain joins TRBV29-1 and TRBJ1-1, with TRBD1 matching 8 bases. CDR3 length: 11 residues. The V gene's germline CDR1 is SQVTM and CDR2 ANQGSEA. Trimming cost V 7 bases and J 8 bases; bases outside gene matches: 6. The CDR3 nucleotides are TGCAGCGCCCGGACAGGGAAGGAAGCTTTCTTT. This translates into CSARTGKEAFF.

This clone was seen only a few times. The chain couples TRBV5-6 to TRBJ2-5, with D perhaps matching TRBD2 (5 bases). Looked up from germline, CDR1 is SGHDT and CDR2 is YYEEEE. The CDR3 loop spans 12 amino acids. Between the trimmed V and J ends, which lost 2 bases and 5 bases, there was a span of 7 bases. DNA of the CDR3: TGTGCCAGCAGCTTACAGCGGGAGACCCAGTACTTC. Translated, it gives CASSLQRETQYF.

This clone was observed once. The chain links TRBV25-1 to TRBJ1-1, with D possibly TRBD1 on 5 matching bases. Germline V gene data show CDR1 as MGHDK and CDR2 as SYGVNS. V was trimmed by 1 base and J by 0 bases, leaving 12 bases between them. The CDR3 covers 16 residues. The DNA of the CDR3 is TGTGCCAGCAGTGAATTATTGGAGGGGTTGAACACTGAAGCTTTCTTT. It encodes CASSELLEGLNTEAFF.

V gene TRBV13 combines with J gene TRBJ1-1, with 8 bases aligning to TRBD1. Germline values: CDR1 PRHDT, CDR2 FYEKMQ (reference sequence). The V gene end was trimmed by 5 bases and the J gene end by 5 bases; junction bases not matched to a gene: 7. CDR3 length: 14 amino acids. DNA for the CDR3: TGTGCCAGCAGCATAGCCAGGGGGCGGACTGAAGCTTTCTTT. Translated, it gives CASSIARGRTEAFF.

This clone turned up a few times. J is TRBJ1-5 and V is TRBV19, with 8 nucleotides matching TRBD1. In germline, CDR1 is LNHDA, CDR2 SQIVND (reference sequence). V was clipped by 7 bases and J by 5 bases; unmatched bases: 16. This CDR3 is built from 17 residues. The CDR3 protein is CASKRVRGPEGDQPQHF. The CDR3 nucleotides are TGTGCCAGTAAGCGGGTCAGGGGGCCCGAGGGAGATCAGCCCCAGCATTTT. Full variable domain (outside the CDR3, taken from reference TRBV19 and TRBJ1-5): DGGITQSPKYLFRKEGQNVTLSCEQNLNHDAMYWYRQDPGQGLRLIYYSQIVNDFQKGDIAEGYSVSREKKESFPLTVTSAQKNPTAFYLCASKRVRGPEGDQPQHFGDGTRLSIL.

This clone was detected a few times. V usage is TRBV19 and J usage is TRBJ1-1; D remains ambiguous. CDR3 size: 12 residues. The V end was cut by 3 bases, the J end by 3 bases, with 5 bases between. Germline values: CDR1 LNHDA, CDR2 SQIVND (reference sequence). The DNA of the CDR3 is TGTGCCAGTAGTATTGGATACACTGAAGCTTTCTTT. As protein: CASSIGYTEAFF.

The V gene is TRBV30, the J gene TRBJ1-1; TRBD1 is a possible D gene (6 bases). The CDR3 length is 13 residues. Germline CDR1 is GTSNPN and CDR2 is SVGIG (reference sequence). Between the trimmed V and J ends, which lost 1 base and 1 base, there was a span of 7 bases. The CDR3 DNA reads as TGTGCCTGGAGTGCGGACAGGAACACTGAAGCTTTCTTT. It encodes CAWSADRNTEAFF.

This clone was seen more than once but under ten times. The chain employs TRBV30 and TRBJ2-1, with unresolved D. Trimming took off 4 bases at V and 5 bases at J, with 9 bases between the two ends. This CDR3 spans 12 amino acids. Germline V gene lookup returns CDR1 GTSNPN and CDR2 SVGIG (reference sequence). The CDR3 DNA reads TGTGCCTGGACTCAACTAAACAATGAGCAGTTCTTC. Encoded protein: CAWTQLNNEQFF.

The CDR3 spells CSVVGTENYGYTF. The CDR3 nucleotides read TGCAGCGTTGTAGGGACAGAGAACTATGGCTACACCTTC. The gene calls are TRBV29-1 and TRBJ1-2, with 7 positions matching TRBD1. CDR3 size: 13 residues. V lost 4 bases to trimming and J lost 2 bases; unmatched junction nucleotides: 4. CDR1 and CDR2 from the germline V gene are SQVTM and ANQGSEA. Full variable domain (rest looked up from reference TRBV29-1 and TRBJ1-2): SAVISQKPSRDICQRGTSLTIQCQVDSQVTMMFWYRQQPGQSLTLIATANQGSEATYESGFVIDKFPISRPNLTFSTLTVSNMSPEDSSIYLCSVVGTENYGYTFGSGTRLTVV.

The J gene is TRBJ1-5, the V gene TRBV29-1, with a possible D match to TRBD1 (5 bases). The CDR3 extends over 15 amino acids. Germline values: CDR1 SQVTM, CDR2 ANQGSEA. V was trimmed by 6 bases and J by 0 bases, leaving 15 bases between them. This CDR3 is CSVTNGTLSNQPQHF. In DNA, the CDR3 is TGCAGCGTGACCAACGGGACTCTTAGCAATCAGCCCCAGCATTTT.

V gene TRBV30 combines with J gene TRBJ2-7; D is undetermined. Trimming stripped 2 bases from V and 9 bases from J, with 17 bases between. CDR1 is GTSNPN, CDR2 SVGIG, per germline (reference sequence). There are 13 residues in the CDR3. CDR3 sequence: CAWSPDGGYVQYF. CDR3 DNA: TGTGCCTGGAGTCCTGACGGTGGATATGTGCAGTACTTC.

The chain combines TRBV11-2 with TRBJ2-1, with D possibly TRBD2 on 5 matching bases. From germline, CDR1 is SGHAT and CDR2 FQNNGV. The CDR3 consists of 15 residues. V lost 1 base to trimming and J lost 2 bases, with 9 bases between them. The CDR3, as DNA: TGTGCCAGCAGCTTAGTGGAGGAGACCTACAATGAGCAGTTCTTC. It is translated as CASSLVEETYNEQFF.

The genes are TRBV30 and TRBJ1-1, with unresolved D. The CDR3 has 14 residues. Germline V gene sequence: CDR1 GTSNPN, CDR2 SVGIG (reference sequence). Deletions cut 0 bases from V and 0 bases from J, with 8 bases between. CDR3 in DNA: TGTGCCTGGAGTGTTGCGGCGGTGAACACTGAAGCTTTCTTT. Translation: CAWSVAAVNTEAFF.

This chain uses TRBV9 with TRBJ2-2; TRBD1 aligns across 7 bases. Germline CDR1 and CDR2: SGDLS and YYNGEE. The CDR3 covers 15 residues. The V and J ends lost 3 bases and 4 bases, in that order; junction bases with no gene match: 6. The CDR3 spells CASSGRDRSTGELFF. For the CDR3, the DNA is TGTGCCAGCAGCGGCCGGGACAGAAGCACCGGGGAGCTGTTTTTT.

This clone was recorded once. The chain couples TRBV7-9 to TRBJ2-3; 8 bases match TRBD1. With 4 bases clipped from V and 0 bases from J, the junction kept 3 bases outside the gene matches. Germline V gene sequence: CDR1 SEHNR, CDR2 FQNEAQ (reference sequence). The CDR3 length is 15 residues. The CDR3 DNA reads as TGTGCCAGCAGCTCCCAGGGGGCAAGCACAGATACGCAGTATTTT. This sequence encodes CASSSQGASTDTQYF.

This clone turned up a few times. V usage is TRBV29-1 and J usage is TRBJ1-1; TRBD1 matches 10 bases. The germline gives CDR1 SQVTM, CDR2 ANQGSEA. Trimming cost V 1 base and J 5 bases; bases outside gene matches: 4. The CDR3 has 14 amino acids. CDR3 loop: CSVEARTGGTEAFF. The CDR3 DNA is TGCAGCGTTGAAGCCAGGACAGGGGGAACTGAAGCTTTCTTT.

This clone has only a few counts. This rearrangement joins TRBV27 to TRBJ2-1; D gene unclear. V shed 0 bases and J shed 10 bases, with 10 bases lying between them. Germline V gene sequence: CDR1 MNHEY, CDR2 SMNVEV (reference sequence). CDR3 length equals 13 residues. The CDR3 sequence is CASSLSRLDEQFF. CDR3 coding DNA: TGTGCCAGCAGTTTATCCCGCTTGGACGAGCAGTTCTTC.

This clone was seen only a few times. V is TRBV5-6 and J is TRBJ1-1; a possible D gene is TRBD1 (5 bases). The ends were cut back, 4 bases at V and 3 bases at J, with 7 bases in the middle. Looked up from germline, CDR1 is SGHDT and CDR2 is YYEEEE. This CDR3 contains 12 residues. The CDR3 nucleotides are TGTGCCAGCAGCATAGGGGACACTGAAGCTTTCTTT. As protein: CASSIGDTEAFF.

V usage is TRBV2 and J usage is TRBJ1-1, with TRBD1 matching over 10 bases. V lost 7 bases to trimming and J lost 1 base; unmatched junction nucleotides: 12. The CDR3 extends over 17 amino acids. Germline lookup yields CDR1 SNHLY and CDR2 FYNNEI. Here the CDR3 reads CASTTTRDRGQNTEAFF. DNA for the CDR3: TGTGCCAGCACCACAACCCGGGACAGGGGCCAGAACACTGAAGCTTTCTTT.

This clone has just one count. This chain connects TRBV30 to TRBJ2-3; 7 bases fit TRBD1. The CDR3 has 14 amino acids. After removal of 8 bases from V and 4 bases from J, the junction contained 12 bases not matched to a gene. In germline, CDR1 is GTSNPN, CDR2 SVGIG (reference sequence). The CDR3 nucleotides read TGTGCCGGAGAACAGGGGATCGGAGCAGATACGCAGTATTTT. Residues: CAGEQGIGADTQYF. Variable domain in full (rest from reference TRBV30 and TRBJ2-3): SQTIHQWPATLVQPVGSPLSLECTVEGTSNPNLYWYRQAAGRGLQLLFYSVGIGQISSEVPQNLSASRPQDRQFILSSKKLLLSDSGFYLCAGEQGIGADTQYFGPGTRLTVL.

The V and J genes are TRBV6-5 and TRBJ1-1; D gene uncertain. This CDR3 comprises 13 residues. Germline V gene data show CDR1 as MNHEY and CDR2 as SVGAGI. Trimming cost V 8 bases and J 2 bases, with 12 bases left between them. The DNA of the CDR3 is TGTGCCAGCCAAGCAAACGTTAACACTGAAGCTTTCTTT. Translating gives CASQANVNTEAFF.